The clone carrying this T cell receptor (beta chain) showed up many times. Its antigen is unknown. TCRdb ran MiXCR on the reads and lists one entry per CDR3 protein. The sample carries roughly 860,000 distinct CDR3 sequences, approximately 32% recorded once. This specimen comes from a study of T cell repertoires in cytomegalovirus infection. In the study overall: In public TCR beta signatures, there were indications of both CMV infection and matching HLA type. Study conclusions and caveats: The cumulative frequency of public TCR beta families distinguished individuals who carried CMV together with the relevant HLA.

The material sequenced was cultured CD8+ T cells from PBMCs, taken from culture after CMV antigen stimulation. The clonotype comes from a human donor in good health (CMV status not recorded). Some clones in this sample may be carry-over from other donors' samples.

CDR3 nucleotides: TGTGCCAGCAGCCCAGGACAGGGATCGAACACCGGGGAGCTGTTTTTT. Translating gives CASSPGQGSNTGELFF. The chain carries TRBV7-9 and TRBJ2-2, with TRBD1 identical over 8 bases. The CDR3 totals 16 residues. V trimming: 5 bases; J trimming: 0 bases; junction bases outside the gene matches: 5. Germline CDR1 SEHNR, CDR2 FQNEAQ (reference sequence).